This TCR beta chain was captured by sequencing in a study of T cell changes during pregnancy in multiple sclerosis. V shed 8 bases, J shed 2 bases, and the junction held 5 bases outside the gene matches. Germline values: CDR1 MDHEN, CDR2 SYDVKM. The CDR3 has 16 amino acids. The protocol was immunoSEQ multiplex PCR, while the TCRdb copy is restricted to in-frame clones and leaves out a portion. The table lists 55,000 to 75,000 clones, 91% of them singletons, with around 2.2% in the top ten. This chain uses TRBV28 with TRBJ2-3; 15 bases are a match to TRBD2. The TCR was taken from a female donor in good health, enrolled as a control in a pregnancy study. The sequences come from peripheral blood, collected in the third trimester of pregnancy. As DNA, the CDR3 is TGTGCCAGCTGGACTAGCGGGGGGGTTCCCACAGATACGCAGTATTTT. Amino acid sequence: CASWTSGGVPTDTQYF.